These 16 T cell receptor beta chains originate from one sample sequenced in a study of blood T cell repertoires in COVID-19. Some clones are missing from TCRdb's copy, which holds only in-frame ones; the method was immunoSEQ multiplex PCR. This sample has some 200,000 clones; 80% to 85% occur once, and the top ten carry 7.5%. The specimen was PBMCs or T cells enriched from blood (not recorded which). Every receptor here comes from a man aged 35 to 55 who had recovered from COVID-19.

The V call is TRBV4-3, the J call TRBJ1-4; 7 positions agree with TRBD1. V lost 0 bases, J lost 6 bases, and 7 bases stayed unmatched. The CDR3 loop spans 16 amino acids. Germline V gives CDR1 LGHNA, CDR2 YSLEER. The DNA of the CDR3 is TGCGCCAGCAGCCAAGAAGGTCTGGACAGGCATGAAAAACTGTTTTTT. This translates into CASSQEGLDRHEKLFF.

The V and J genes are TRBV18 and TRBJ1-2; 7 nucleotides line up with TRBD1. The CDR3 sequence is 14 residues long. V trimming: 3 bases; J trimming: 5 bases; junction bases outside the gene matches: 6. Germline-derived CDR1 and CDR2 are KGHSH and LQKENI. The CDR3 loop reads CASSPGRGQYGYTF. The CDR3 DNA follows: TGTGCCAGCTCACCGGGAAGGGGACAGTATGGCTACACCTTC.

This chain connects TRBV5-4 to TRBJ1-2; TRBD1 agrees at 11 bases. CDR1 is SGHNT and CDR2 is YYREEE in the germline V gene (reference sequence). V gave up 0 bases and J gave up 7 bases; unmatched junction bases: 2. The CDR3 loop spans 14 amino acids. The CDR3 loop is CASSLAGTGGGYTF. CDR3 nucleotides: TGTGCCAGCAGCTTGGCCGGGACAGGGGGTGGCTACACCTTC. Based on the CDR3 plus reference TRBV5-4 and TRBJ1-2, the full variable domain is ETGVTQSPTHLIKTRGQQVTLRCSSQSGHNTVSWYQQALGQGPQFIFQYYREEENGRGNFPPRFSGLQFPNYSSELNVNALELDDSALYLCASSLAGTGGGYTFGSGTRLTVV.

The genes are TRBV6-4 and TRBJ2-2, with 7 bases aligning to TRBD1. The germline gives CDR1 MRHNA, CDR2 SNTAGT. CDR3 length equals 14 residues. Unmatched junction bases numbered 5, after V lost 5 bases and J lost 5 bases. The CDR3 sequence is CASSPDRVTGELFF. In DNA, the CDR3 is TGTGCCAGCAGTCCTGACAGGGTAACCGGGGAGCTGTTTTTT.

The V call is TRBV27, the J call TRBJ2-7; tentatively, D is TRBD2 (5 bases). Germline V gene sequence: CDR1 MNHEY, CDR2 SMNVEV (reference sequence). CDR3 length equals 12 residues. With 8 bases removed from V and 0 bases from J, the gap between germline ends came to 8 bases. DNA for the CDR3: TGTGCCAGCGGACTGATCTCCTACGAGCAGTACTTC. This codes for CASGLISYEQYF.

The CDR3 here is CASRKLAGSYNEQFF. In DNA, the CDR3 is TGCGCCAGCAGAAAACTAGCGGGGTCCTACAATGAGCAGTTCTTC. This chain uses TRBV10-2 with TRBJ2-1; TRBD2 matches at 10 bases. Germline CDR1 is WSHSY and CDR2 is SAAADI. The CDR3 has 15 amino acids. J lost 1 base, V lost 6 bases, and 3 bases had no gene match.

The chain has TRBV5-1 and TRBJ2-2, with TRBD2 as a possible D gene (6 bases). The CDR3 extends over 14 amino acids. In germline, CDR1 is SGHRS, CDR2 YFSETQ. The V end was cut by 1 base, the J end by 4 bases, with 8 bases between. CDR3 bases: TGCGCCAGCAGCTTGCGGGGGATCACCGGGGAGCTGTTTTTT. Amino acid sequence: CASSLRGITGELFF.

The V gene is TRBV6-5, the J gene TRBJ1-2; weak D call: TRBD1 (5 bases). In germline, CDR1 is MNHEY, CDR2 SVGAGI. V shed 4 bases and J shed 4 bases, with 16 bases lying between them. The CDR3 covers 15 residues. The CDR3 spells CASSFAGNKPYGYTF. CDR3 nucleotide sequence: TGTGCCAGCAGTTTCGCAGGGAATAAGCCCTATGGCTACACCTTC.

This clone was seen once. The genes are TRBV11-2 and TRBJ1-1; no clear D. Germline V gene data show CDR1 as SGHAT and CDR2 as FQNNGV. The V gene lost 5 bases and the J gene lost 10 bases, with 23 bases spanning the gap. The CDR3 is 15 residues long. CDR3 bases: TGTGCCAGCAGCCCCAGGTGGGAGCCTACGGGTGGAGCTTTCTTT. Its translation: CASSPRWEPTGGAFF. The full variable domain, its missing parts supplied by reference TRBV11-2 and TRBJ1-1, is EAGVAQSPRYKIIEKRQSVAFWCNPISGHATLYWYQQILGQGPKLLIQFQNNGVVDDSQLPKDRFSAERLKGVDSTLKIQPAKLEDSAVYLCASSPRWEPTGGAFFGQGTRLTVV.

This chain links TRBV7-2 with TRBJ1-6, with 7 bases fitting TRBD1. The CDR3 extends over 14 amino acids. The germline V gene encodes CDR1 SGHTA and CDR2 FQGNSA. J gave up 11 bases and V 5 bases, and 9 bases lay outside the gene matches. The CDR3 nucleotides are TGTGCCAGCAGCCCCGGGACAGAGGAGGCACCCCTCCACTTT. It encodes CASSPGTEEAPLHF.

This chain uses TRBV30 with TRBJ1-2, with 10 positions matching TRBD1. The CDR3 is made up of 13 amino acids. The germline V gene encodes CDR1 GTSNPN and CDR2 SVGIG (reference sequence). Trimming took 2 bases from V and 5 from J; bases not matched to a gene: 2. The CDR3 spells CAWSPGQGYGYTF. The CDR3 nucleotides are TGTGCCTGGAGTCCGGGACAGGGGTATGGCTACACCTTC.

The chain employs TRBV14 and TRBJ2-5; 7 bases line up with TRBD2. The ends lost 4 bases at V and 4 bases at J; junction bases unmatched: 12. Germline-derived CDR1 and CDR2 are SGHDN and FVKESK. CDR3 size: 16 residues. The CDR3 nucleotides are TGTGCCAGCAGCCGCTGGGACTATTTTTCCCCAGAGACCCAGTACTTC. As protein: CASSRWDYFSPETQYF.

The chain recombines TRBV7-6 with TRBJ1-6, with D possibly TRBD1 on 5 matching bases. CDR1 is SGHVS, CDR2 FNYEAQ, per germline. V was pared by 4 bases and J by 7 bases, with 17 bases between. The CDR3 sequence is 16 residues long. The CDR3 is CASSSSGGLGNSPLHF. The CDR3 coding sequence is TGTGCCAGCAGCTCCTCCGGGGGGTTGGGGAATTCACCCCTCCACTTT.

This chain joins TRBV28 and TRBJ2-7; D gene uncertain. Germline CDR1 MDHEN, CDR2 SYDVKM. The V and J ends lost 6 bases and 4 bases respectively, with 16 bases between them. CDR3 size: 14 residues. The CDR3 nucleotides read TGTGCCAGCAGGTCCCCAGGTCTCTATTACGAGCAGTACTTC. It yields the protein CASRSPGLYYEQYF.

The chain recombines TRBV5-4 with TRBJ2-5; TRBD2 aligns across 9 bases. The CDR3 is 14 residues long. The trim removed 2 bases at V and 5 bases at J, leaving 4 bases unmatched. Germline V lookup: CDR1 SGHNT, CDR2 YYREEE (reference sequence). The DNA for the CDR3 is TGTGCCAGCAGCTTCGGACTAGCGAGGGAGACCCAGTACTTC. This sequence encodes CASSFGLARETQYF.

This clone was picked up one time. The chain recombines TRBV4-2 with TRBJ1-6; D gene uncertain. The germline V and J ends were trimmed by 0 bases and 0 bases, with 6 bases remaining between them. The CDR3 loop spans 16 amino acids. Germline CDR1 is LGHNA and CDR2 is YNFKEQ. CDR3 residues: CASSQEQSSYNSPLHF. CDR3 in DNA: TGTGCCAGCAGCCAAGAACAGAGCTCCTATAATTCACCCCTCCACTTT.